This record concerns one T cell receptor (beta chain) sequence. Some clones are missing from TCRdb's copy, which holds only in-frame ones; the method was immunoSEQ multiplex PCR. The repertoire holds 250,000 to 400,000 clones, with more than 90% as singletons. The entry originates in a study of blood T cell repertoires in COVID-19. Study as a whole: The United States, Italy and Spain provided the acute and convalescent COVID-19 samples.

The participants were between 18 and 89 years old and came from 24 US areas. Two negative PCRs, clearance, or symptom resolution characterized the recovered Cohort 3 donors. This CDR3 region has 14 residues. V lost 4 bases to trimming and J lost 7 bases; unmatched junction nucleotides: 9. CDR1 is SGHRS and CDR2 is YFSETQ in the germline V gene. This chain joins TRBV5-1 and TRBJ2-7; TRBD1 matches 9 bases. Sequenced input: PBMCs or T cells enriched from blood (not recorded which). This clonotype was obtained from a man in his fifties or sixties who had recovered from COVID-19. This CDR3 reads CASSVQGATGEQYF. DNA for the CDR3: TGCGCCAGCAGCGTACAGGGGGCAACGGGTGAGCAGTACTTC. The full variable domain, rest sourced from reference TRBV5-1 and TRBJ2-7, is KAGVTQTPRYLIKTRGQQVTLSCSPISGHRSVSWYQQTPGQGLQFLFEYFSETQRNKGNFPGRFSGRQFSNSRSEMNVSTLELGDSALYLCASSVQGATGEQYFGPGTRLTVT.